Listed below are T cell receptor beta chains from one sample, sequenced in a study of blood T cell repertoires in COVID-19. The protocol was immunoSEQ multiplex PCR, while the TCRdb copy is restricted to in-frame clones and leaves out a portion. The sample records a few hundred thousand clones, around 89% being singletons. The specimen sequenced was PBMCs or T cells enriched from blood (not recorded which). Receptors originate from a young woman in a cohort exposed to, infected with or recovered from COVID-19 (not recorded which). Each CDR3 is given with its conserved first and last residue. Fields, in order: clone size, V gene, J gene, D gene, CDR3 protein, CDR3 DNA. A D gene is named only where the DNA matches it firmly. Part of the rows lack a size; the others show once, few, many or a class for expanded clones.

>few|TRBV30|TRBJ1-2|TRBD1
CAWSVQGTNGYTF
TGTGCCTGGAGTGTACAGGGGACGAATGGCTACACCTTC
>NA|TRBV5-1|TRBJ1-1|NA
CASSSRGEAFF
TGCGCCAGCAGCTCCAGGGGAGAAGCTTTCTTT
>NA|TRBV7-9|TRBJ1-6|NA
CASSSRSGVLAPLHF
TGTGCCAGCAGCTCGAGGTCAGGGGTTCTGGCACCCCTCCACTTT
>NA|TRBV7-6|TRBJ2-1|TRBD1
CASSLETGSLVNEQFF
TGTGCCAGCAGCTTAGAGACAGGGTCGTTGGTCAATGAGCAGTTCTTC
>NA|TRBV27|TRBJ1-6|NA
CASRPGDRNSPLHF
TGTGCCAGCAGACCGGGGGATCGGAATTCACCCCTCCACTTT
>NA|TRBV28|TRBJ1-1|TRBD1
CASTLGGQVPEAFF
TGTGCCAGCACTCTTGGGGGACAGGTACCTGAAGCTTTCTTT
>NA|TRBV19|TRBJ2-5|TRBD2
CASSNPGLAVETQYF
TGTGCCAGTAGTAATCCCGGACTAGCGGTTGAGACCCAGTACTTC
>NA|TRBV19|TRBJ1-5|NA
CASSIKGVSNQPQHF
TGTGCCAGTAGTATAAAAGGGGTTAGCAATCAGCCCCAGCATTTT
>few|TRBV10-2|TRBJ1-2|NA
CASSERSGGGYTF
TGCGCCAGCAGTGAGAGGTCCGGGGGAGGCTACACCTTC
>once|TRBV11-3|TRBJ1-5|TRBD1
CASSPGQGSNQPQHF
TGTGCCAGCAGCCCAGGACAGGGGAGCAATCAGCCCCAGCATTTT
>NA|TRBV3-1/TRBV3-2|TRBJ2-1|NA
CASSQSSGVTYNEQFF
TGTGCCAGCAGCCAATCTTCCGGGGTTACCTACAATGAGCAGTTCTTC
>NA|TRBV11-3|TRBJ2-7|TRBD1
CASSWGQIYEQYF
TGTGCCAGCAGTTGGGGACAGATCTACGAGCAGTACTTC
>NA|TRBV18|TRBJ1-4|TRBD1
CASSPGQPNEKLFF
TGTGCCAGCTCACCGGGACAGCCTAATGAAAAACTGTTTTTT
>NA|TRBV28|TRBJ1-4|TRBD1
CASSLTGGTNEKLFF
TGTGCCAGCAGTTTGACAGGGGGCACTAATGAAAAACTGTTTTTT
>NA|TRBV27|TRBJ2-7|NA
CASSLSRTLYEQYF
TGTGCCAGCAGTTTATCGAGGACACTTTACGAGCAGTACTTC
>NA|TRBV19|TRBJ1-1|TRBD1
CASSLFRGPGTEAFF
TGTGCCAGTAGTCTCTTCAGGGGGCCCGGGACTGAAGCTTTCTTT
>NA|TRBV9|TRBJ2-7|TRBD1
CASSVGQGVPYEQYF
TGTGCCAGCAGCGTAGGACAGGGGGTCCCCTACGAGCAGTACTTC
>NA|TRBV11-2|TRBJ2-5|TRBD2
CASSHYGIKGTSGEETQYF
TGTGCCAGCAGCCATTACGGGATAAAAGGGACTAGCGGGGAAGAGACCCAGTACTTC
>NA|TRBV10-1|TRBJ2-3|TRBD2
CASRAQRGMGIDTQYF
TGCGCCAGCAGGGCTCAGCGGGGAATGGGGATAGATACGCAGTATTTT
>NA|TRBV10-3|TRBJ1-5|TRBD1
CAISIVPGQGTQHF
TGTGCCATCAGTATCGTCCCGGGACAGGGGACCCAGCATTTT
>once|TRBV5-6|TRBJ1-3|NA
CASSPRGGGNTIYF
TGTGCCAGCAGCCCCAGGGGTGGTGGAAACACCATATATTTT
>NA|TRBV18|TRBJ2-1|NA
CASSPLGSNSYNEQFF
TGTGCCAGCTCACCCCTGGGTAGCAACTCCTACAATGAGCAGTTCTTC
>few|TRBV2|TRBJ1-2|NA
CASTSSPSYGYTF
TGTGCCAGCACCTCTAGCCCCAGCTATGGCTACACCTTC
>NA|TRBV24-1|TRBJ2-1|NA
CATSDSSAGVIGEQFF
TGTGCCACCAGTGATAGCTCAGCGGGCGTCATCGGTGAGCAGTTCTTC
>NA|TRBV11-2|TRBJ2-1|TRBD2
CASSLGTSASWQFF
TGTGCCAGCAGCTTAGGGACTAGCGCCTCGTGGCAGTTCTTC
>NA|TRBV10-1|TRBJ2-5|NA
CASSESRTAEETQYF
TGCGCCAGCAGTGAGTCTCGGACAGCAGAAGAGACCCAGTACTTC
>NA|TRBV14|TRBJ1-1|TRBD1
CASSLQGQVTEAFF
TGTGCCAGCAGCCTACAGGGGCAGGTGACTGAAGCTTTCTTT
>few|TRBV6-5|TRBJ1-3|NA
CASRDMENTIYF
TGTGCCAGCAGGGACATGGAGAACACCATATATTTT
>once|TRBV5-1|TRBJ1-5|NA
CASSVRRVRGNQPQHF
TGCGCCAGCAGCGTTCGCAGGGTCCGGGGCAATCAGCCCCAGCATTTT
>NA|TRBV14|TRBJ2-5|NA
CASSRQVQETQYF
TGTGCCAGCAGCCGACAAGTCCAAGAGACCCAGTACTTC
>NA|TRBV10-2|TRBJ1-5|NA
CASSDRGNQPQHF
TGCGCCAGCAGTGACAGGGGCAATCAGCCCCAGCATTTT
>NA|TRBV19|TRBJ1-5|TRBD1
CASSRMGGDRGRDQPQHF
TGTGCCAGTAGTAGAATGGGAGGGGACAGGGGGCGCGATCAGCCCCAGCATTTT